These 21 T cell receptor beta chains share one sample of origin, sequenced in a study of shared clonotypes between healthy human individuals. Some clones are missing from TCRdb's copy, which holds only in-frame ones; the method was immunoSEQ multiplex PCR. The sample carries approximately 2.3 million clones, approximately 95% recorded once. The specimen sequenced was naive CD4+ T cells from PBMCs. The subset is: CD45RA+ positively selected. These receptor sequences come from a man aged 18 to 30 in good health. Some clones in this sample may be carry-over from other donors' samples.

The J gene is TRBJ2-7, the V gene TRBV5-1; 7 bases line up with TRBD1. J lost 10 bases, V lost 3 bases, and 10 bases had no gene match. Germline loops: CDR1 SGHRS, CDR2 YFSETQ. CDR3 length equals 13 residues. CDR3 in DNA: TGCGCCAGCAGCTCCCCTGGACAGGAAGGACAGTACTTC. Translation gives CASSSPGQEGQYF.

The rearrangement links TRBV7-2 to TRBJ1-1; TRBD1 agrees at 7 bases. Trimming removed 5 bases from V and 3 bases from J; junction bases left unmatched: 9. This CDR3 has 15 residues. Germline assignment: CDR1 SGHTA and CDR2 FQGNSA. As DNA, the CDR3 is TGTGCCAGCAGCCTCAGTGGACAGGACTACACTGAAGCTTTCTTT. As protein: CASSLSGQDYTEAFF.

The gene calls are TRBV4-1 and TRBJ1-2, with a weak D call TRBD1 (5 bases). Trimming took off 2 bases at V and 6 bases at J, with 22 bases between the two ends. Germline V gene data show CDR1 as MGHRA and CDR2 as YSYEKL. CDR3 length: 17 amino acids. The CDR3 loop is CASSQNRVQGDSDGYTF. CDR3 nucleotides: TGCGCCAGCAGCCAAAATCGAGTTCAAGGGGATTCGGATGGCTACACCTTC.

This chain joins TRBV29-1 and TRBJ2-5, with D unclear. The germline gives CDR1 SQVTM, CDR2 ANQGSEA. The CDR3 consists of 12 residues. Trimming removed 6 bases at V and 2 bases at J, with 10 bases between. The CDR3 here is CSVKAAQETQYF. The CDR3 region has the DNA TGCAGCGTGAAGGCGGCTCAAGAGACCCAGTACTTC. The whole variable domain, filled in from reference TRBV29-1 and TRBJ2-5, reads SAVISQKPSRDICQRGTSLTIQCQVDSQVTMMFWYRQQPGQSLTLIATANQGSEATYESGFVIDKFPISRPNLTFSTLTVSNMSPEDSSIYLCSVKAAQETQYFGPGTRLLVL.

This clone has a handful of counts. The identical CDR3 is also encoded by other nucleotide sequences in the sample. CDR3 nucleotides: TGTGCCAGCAGTCTCACAGATACGCAGTATTTT. It encodes CASSLTDTQYF. V usage is TRBV28 and J usage is TRBJ2-3; no clear D. From germline, CDR1 is MDHEN and CDR2 SYDVKM. Trimming pared 5 bases from V and 2 bases from J, leaving 2 bases between. The CDR3 loop spans 11 amino acids.

CDR3 residues: CASSPDLRGQFF. As DNA, the CDR3 is TGCGCCAGCAGCCCCGACCTCCGGGGGCAGTTCTTC. This chain uses TRBV5-1 with TRBJ2-1, with D tentatively TRBD2 (5 bases). The CDR3 runs 12 residues. Germline V gene data show CDR1 as SGHRS and CDR2 as YFSETQ. V was clipped by 4 bases and J by 12 bases, with 14 bases between them.

This clone has just a few counts. This chain joins TRBV19 and TRBJ1-5; D is perhaps TRBD1 (6 bases). Germline CDR1 reads LNHDA; CDR2 reads SQIVND (reference sequence). Deletions cut 7 bases from V and 6 bases from J, with 16 bases between. CDR3 size: 14 residues. This CDR3 reads CASTDSSRAQPQHF. CDR3 coding DNA: TGTGCCAGTACGGACAGTTCTCGGGCTCAGCCCCAGCATTTT.

This chain joins TRBV5-1 and TRBJ2-7, with 8 bases lining up with TRBD2. The germline V gene has CDR1 SGHRS and CDR2 YFSETQ. V trimming: 2 bases; J trimming: 0 bases; junction bases outside the gene matches: 4. The CDR3 totals 15 residues. The CDR3 sequence is CASSFSGTSSYEQYF. CDR3 sequence (DNA): TGCGCCAGCAGCTTTAGCGGGACTAGCTCCTACGAGCAGTACTTC.

This sequence joins TRBV7-3 and TRBJ2-7; TRBD2 agrees at 7 bases. CDR1 is SGHTA and CDR2 is FQGTGA in the germline V gene. This CDR3 has 13 residues. V lost 5 bases, J lost 7 bases, and 8 bases stayed unmatched. The CDR3 sequence: CASSNTTGREQYF. CDR3 bases: TGTGCCAGCAGCAATACTACCGGGAGGGAGCAGTACTTC.

The rearrangement uses TRBV5-4 and TRBJ2-3; D unclear. The CDR3 contains 14 residues. V was cut by 2 bases and J by 2 bases, with 9 bases left in between. Germline-derived CDR1 and CDR2 are SGHNT and YYREEE (reference sequence). CDR3 sequence reads: CASSFLVSTDTQYF. As DNA, the CDR3 is TGTGCCAGCAGCTTTCTCGTCTCCACAGATACGCAGTATTTT.

V and J are TRBV6-4 and TRBJ2-3, with D tentatively TRBD1 or TRBD2 (5 bases each). This CDR3 is 16 amino acids long. V shed 4 bases and J shed 3 bases, with 17 bases lying between them. Looked up from germline, CDR1 is MRHNA and CDR2 is SNTAGT. CDR3 coding DNA: TGTGCCAGCAGTGTCGGACTCCAGGGATCGACAGATACGCAGTATTTT. Amino acid sequence: CASSVGLQGSTDTQYF.

The table lists this clone with a few counts. This chain uses TRBV5-4 with TRBJ2-7; D is uncertain. The CDR3 has 12 amino acids. Per the germline V gene, CDR1 is SGHNT and CDR2 is YYREEE (reference sequence). V was trimmed by 1 base and J by 6 bases, leaving 8 bases between them. The DNA of the CDR3 is TGTGCCAGCAGCTTGACGAGAGGCGAGCAGTACTTC. Encoded protein: CASSLTRGEQYF. The full variable domain, with the rest looked up from reference TRBV5-4 and TRBJ2-7, is ETGVTQSPTHLIKTRGQQVTLRCSSQSGHNTVSWYQQALGQGPQFIFQYYREEENGRGNFPPRFSGLQFPNYSSELNVNALELDDSALYLCASSLTRGEQYFGPGTRLTVT.

This clone was picked up one time. V gene TRBV6-6 combines with J gene TRBJ1-5; 7 nucleotides agree with TRBD1. The length of the CDR3 is 13 residues. Germline values: CDR1 MNHNY, CDR2 SVGAGI (reference sequence). Trimming took 9 bases from V and 3 from J; bases not matched to a gene: 5. The CDR3 nucleotides are TGTGCCAGTGGCGGGACAGTCAATCAGCCCCAGCATTTT. This sequence encodes CASGGTVNQPQHF.

This chain joins TRBV6-1 and TRBJ1-4, with unresolved D. Per germline, CDR1 MNHNS and CDR2 SASEGT. This CDR3 comprises 14 residues. The V gene lost 6 bases and the J gene lost 7 bases, with 15 bases spanning the gap. The DNA for the CDR3 is TGTGCCAGCAGACCGGGCTCAATAATTGAAAAACTGTTTTTT. Translation gives CASRPGSIIEKLFF.

This clone was observed a few times. This rearrangement joins TRBV4-1 to TRBJ2-1, with a tentative D call TRBD1 (6 bases). The CDR3 contains 15 residues. Germline V gives CDR1 MGHRA, CDR2 YSYEKL. V dropped 4 bases and J dropped 4 bases, with 14 bases sitting between them. CDR3: CASSRSSTGYNEQFF. The CDR3 DNA is TGCGCCAGCAGCCGAAGTTCGACAGGATACAATGAGCAGTTCTTC.

The chain joins TRBV11-3 to TRBJ2-3, with 10 bases matching TRBD1. CDR1 is SGHNT, CDR2 YENEEA, per germline. The CDR3 contains 16 residues. V lost 3 bases and J lost 7; bases outside the gene matches: 10. Here the CDR3 DNA reads TGTGCCAGCAGCTTCTCCGGGACAGGGGTTGGAAATACGCAGTATTTT. It yields the protein CASSFSGTGVGNTQYF. Combining the CDR3 with reference TRBV11-3 and TRBJ2-3 gives the whole variable domain EAGVVQSPRYKIIEKKQPVAFWCNPISGHNTLYWYLQNLGQGPELLIRYENEEAVDDSQLPKDRFSAERLKGVDSTLKIQPAELGDSAVYLCASSFSGTGVGNTQYFGPGTRLTVL.

The rearrangement uses TRBV11-2 and TRBJ2-7; maybe TRBD2 (6 bases). The CDR3 has 15 residues. The V gene lost 5 bases and the J gene lost 3 bases, with 17 bases spanning the gap. The V gene's germline CDR1 is SGHAT and CDR2 FQNNGV. The CDR3: CASSPRGWEDYEQYF. The CDR3, as DNA: TGTGCCAGCAGCCCTCGTGGGTGGGAGGACTACGAGCAGTACTTC. Together with reference TRBV11-2 and TRBJ2-7, the CDR3 gives the full variable domain: EAGVAQSPRYKIIEKRQSVAFWCNPISGHATLYWYQQILGQGPKLLIQFQNNGVVDDSQLPKDRFSAERLKGVDSTLKIQPAKLEDSAVYLCASSPRGWEDYEQYFGPGTRLTVT.

This chain connects TRBV30 to TRBJ2-7, with D possibly matching TRBD1 (6 bases). Germline V gives CDR1 GTSNPN, CDR2 SVGIG (reference sequence). V was trimmed by 0 bases and J by 0 bases, leaving 9 bases between them. The CDR3 consists of 14 residues. The CDR3 spells CAWSVWDNSYEQYF. As DNA, the CDR3 is TGTGCCTGGAGTGTCTGGGACAACTCCTACGAGCAGTACTTC. The full variable domain, in which reference TRBV30 and TRBJ2-7 provide the parts outside the CDR3, is SQTIHQWPATLVQPVGSPLSLECTVEGTSNPNLYWYRQAAGRGLQLLFYSVGIGQISSEVPQNLSASRPQDRQFILSSKKLLLSDSGFYLCAWSVWDNSYEQYFGPGTRLTVT.

The rearrangement uses TRBV18 and TRBJ1-4, with D possibly being TRBD1 (5 bases). The germline V gene encodes CDR1 KGHSH and CDR2 LQKENI. This CDR3 comprises 14 residues. Deletions cut 4 bases from V and 9 bases from J, with 15 bases between. The DNA for the CDR3 is TGTGCCAGCTCACACAGGTCTGAGGTACAAAAACTGTTTTTT. Its translation is CASSHRSEVQKLFF.

The chain links TRBV6-1 to TRBJ2-1, with TRBD2 identical over 10 bases. The V gene's germline CDR1 is MNHNS and CDR2 SASEGT. Losses at the gene ends were 9 bases for V and 13 bases for J; bases not matched to a gene: 15. The CDR3 covers 14 residues. CDR3 loop: CASLRWASGSSQFF. In nucleotides, the CDR3 is TGTGCCAGTCTCCGGTGGGCTAGCGGGAGTTCTCAGTTCTTC.

This rearrangement joins TRBV4-2 to TRBJ2-4, with 7 bases aligning to TRBD1. The junction had 3 bases not matched to a gene; V was cut back by 0 bases and J by 1 base. The V gene's germline CDR1 is LGHNA and CDR2 YNFKEQ. This CDR3 comprises 16 residues. CDR3 coding DNA: TGTGCCAGCAGCCAAGATACAGGGGATGCCAAAAACATTCAGTACTTC. This gives the protein CASSQDTGDAKNIQYF.